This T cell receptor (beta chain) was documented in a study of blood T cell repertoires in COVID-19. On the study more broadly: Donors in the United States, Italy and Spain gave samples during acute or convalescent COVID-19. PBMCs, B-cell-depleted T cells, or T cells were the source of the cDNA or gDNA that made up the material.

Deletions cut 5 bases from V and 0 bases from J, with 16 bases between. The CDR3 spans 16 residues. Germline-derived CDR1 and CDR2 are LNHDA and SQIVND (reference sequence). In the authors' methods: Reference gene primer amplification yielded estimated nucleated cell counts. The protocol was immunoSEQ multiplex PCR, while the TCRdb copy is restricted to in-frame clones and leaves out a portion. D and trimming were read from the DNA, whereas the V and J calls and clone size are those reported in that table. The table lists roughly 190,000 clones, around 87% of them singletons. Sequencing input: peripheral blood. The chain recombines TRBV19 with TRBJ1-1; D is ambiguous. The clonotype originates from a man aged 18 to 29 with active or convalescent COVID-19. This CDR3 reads CASSPLAGFMNTEAFF. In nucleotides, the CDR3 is TGTGCCAGTAGTCCCCTGGCGGGTTTCATGAACACTGAAGCTTTCTTT.